The clone carrying this T cell receptor (beta chain) was recorded a few times. Its specificity is unknown. These data belong to a study of blood T cells in healthy people across ages. General study points: The unsorted PBMCs prevented any conclusive comparison of naive versus antigen-experienced cells. TCR beta diversity tracked closely with naive T cell percentage. Diversity was higher, and naive CD4+ cells more numerous, in long-lived donors than in aged donors.

The CDR3 is 11 residues long. The V end lost 8 bases, the J end lost 9 bases, and 11 bases lay between the germline ends. From germline, CDR1 is MDHEN and CDR2 SYDVKM. The second PCR ran roughly 7 to 12 cycles with a sample-barcoded 5' primer and J-beta primers. One entry per CDR3 protein, called by TCRdb with MiXCR from the 5' RACE reads. This table holds 760,000 or so distinct CDR3 sequences, roughly 25% found once. The sample was also linked to a second study, of T cells of mothers and their children.

The sequence derives from a boy under 18 in good health. V gene TRBV28 combines with J gene TRBJ2-1, with D uncertain. The specimen was blood. The CDR3 region has the DNA TGTGCCAGCTCAAAGTGGGGTGAGCAGTTCTTC. Protein sequence: CASSKWGEQFF.